This is a list of T cell receptor beta chains from one sample in a study of blood T cell repertoires in COVID-19. Clones were read by immunoSEQ multiplex PCR, and TCRdb kept only the in-frame ones, dropping some. The table includes about 260,000 clones, approximately 87% detected once. Sample: peripheral blood. These TCRs come from a man aged 60 to 69 who had recovered from COVID-19. Each CDR3 is given with its conserved first and last residue. Each record gives: CDR3 protein, CDR3 DNA, clone size, V gene, J gene, D gene. A D gene is named only where the DNA matches it firmly. Not all rows give a size; the values are once, few, many and, for expanded clones, a class.

CDR3 protein: CASSDGFGNTIYF
CDR3 DNA: TGTGCCAGCAGCGATGGCTTTGGAAACACCATATATTTT
clone size: NA
V gene: TRBV6-5
J gene: TRBJ1-3
D gene: NA

CDR3 protein: CAWSTRFSGISYEQYF
CDR3 DNA: TGTGCCTGGAGTACCCGGTTTAGCGGGATCTCCTACGAGCAGTACTTC
clone size: once
V gene: TRBV30
J gene: TRBJ2-7
D gene: TRBD2

CDR3 protein: CASSQGFPEREQYF
CDR3 DNA: TGTGCCAGCAGCCAAGGGTTCCCCGAGAGGGAGCAGTACTTC
clone size: NA
V gene: TRBV3-1/TRBV3-2
J gene: TRBJ2-7
D gene: NA

CDR3 protein: CATGGTSLETQYF
CDR3 DNA: TGTGCCACCGGGGGGACTAGCCTTGAGACCCAGTACTTC
clone size: NA
V gene: TRBV24-1
J gene: TRBJ2-5
D gene: TRBD2

CDR3 protein: CASSLEGAGEQFF
CDR3 DNA: TGTGCCAGCAGCTTGGAGGGGGCTGGGGAGCAGTTCTTC
clone size: NA
V gene: TRBV5-5
J gene: TRBJ2-1
D gene: TRBD1

CDR3 protein: CASRDQAGQGYEQYF
CDR3 DNA: TGTGCCAGCAGGGACCAAGCGGGACAGGGGTACGAGCAGTACTTC
clone size: NA
V gene: TRBV6-5
J gene: TRBJ2-7
D gene: TRBD1

CDR3 protein: CASSYTLGLAGTNTGELFF
CDR3 DNA: TGTGCCAGCAGTTACACACTAGGACTAGCGGGCACGAACACCGGGGAGCTGTTTTTT
clone size: NA
V gene: TRBV6-2/TRBV6-3
J gene: TRBJ2-2
D gene: TRBD2

CDR3 protein: CSHTRDRGGADTQYF
CDR3 DNA: TGCAGCCACACCCGGGACAGGGGAGGCGCAGATACGCAGTATTTT
clone size: NA
V gene: TRBV29-1
J gene: TRBJ2-3
D gene: TRBD1

CDR3 protein: CASSTVRGARQPQHF
CDR3 DNA: TGTGCCAGTAGTACAGTACGGGGGGCAAGACAGCCCCAGCATTTT
clone size: NA
V gene: TRBV19
J gene: TRBJ1-5
D gene: NA

CDR3 protein: CATSSQSHEQYF
CDR3 DNA: TGTGCCACCAGTTCCCAGTCCCACGAGCAGTACTTC
clone size: few
V gene: TRBV24-1
J gene: TRBJ2-7
D gene: NA

CDR3 protein: CASSFLGTGGSSTDTQYF
CDR3 DNA: TGCGCCAGCAGCTTCCTAGGGACAGGGGGCTCGAGCACAGATACGCAGTATTTT
clone size: NA
V gene: TRBV5-1
J gene: TRBJ2-3
D gene: TRBD1

CDR3 protein: CASTAGTVFHQPQHF
CDR3 DNA: TGTGCCAGCACCGCCGGGACAGTCTTCCATCAGCCCCAGCATTTT
clone size: NA
V gene: TRBV6-4
J gene: TRBJ1-5
D gene: TRBD1

CDR3 protein: CASRPPAGGVPEQFF
CDR3 DNA: TGTGCCAGCAGGCCCCCGGCGGGGGGGGTGCCTGAGCAGTTCTTC
clone size: NA
V gene: TRBV7-2
J gene: TRBJ2-1
D gene: TRBD2

CDR3 protein: CASSASTGFGEQYF
CDR3 DNA: TGTGCCAGCAGCGCTTCGACAGGGTTCGGGGAGCAGTACTTC
clone size: NA
V gene: TRBV9
J gene: TRBJ2-7
D gene: TRBD1

CDR3 protein: CASSLALGDSYTQYF
CDR3 DNA: TGTGCCAGCAGCTTAGCGTTGGGGGACTCCTATACGCAGTATTTT
clone size: NA
V gene: TRBV7-9
J gene: TRBJ2-3
D gene: NA

CDR3 protein: CASSLLTSGRGYEQFF
CDR3 DNA: TGTGCCAGCAGTCTCTTGACTAGCGGGAGAGGGTATGAGCAGTTCTTC
clone size: NA
V gene: TRBV6-6
J gene: TRBJ2-1
D gene: TRBD2

CDR3 protein: CASRDRRYEQYF
CDR3 DNA: TGTGCCAGCAGGGACAGGCGGTACGAGCAGTACTTC
clone size: NA
V gene: TRBV2
J gene: TRBJ2-7
D gene: TRBD1

CDR3 protein: CASRVGTGAYEQYF
CDR3 DNA: TGTGCCAGCAGGGTTGGGACAGGGGCCTACGAGCAGTACTTC
clone size: NA
V gene: TRBV6-5
J gene: TRBJ2-7
D gene: TRBD1

CDR3 protein: CASSLDGGAGELFF
CDR3 DNA: TGCGCCAGCAGCTTGGACGGGGGAGCCGGGGAGCTGTTTTTT
clone size: NA
V gene: TRBV5-1
J gene: TRBJ2-2
D gene: NA

CDR3 protein: CASSLTGTGEGPQHF
CDR3 DNA: TGTGCCAGCAGCTTAACCGGGACAGGGGAGGGGCCCCAGCATTTT
clone size: many
V gene: TRBV5-6
J gene: TRBJ1-5
D gene: TRBD1

CDR3 protein: CASSPQTVYEQYF
CDR3 DNA: TGTGCCAGCAGCCCACAAACAGTGTACGAGCAGTACTTC
clone size: NA
V gene: TRBV3-1/TRBV3-2
J gene: TRBJ2-7
D gene: NA

CDR3 protein: CASRDRGPPHEQYF
CDR3 DNA: TGTGCCAGCAGAGACAGGGGCCCCCCCCACGAGCAGTACTTC
clone size: NA
V gene: TRBV2
J gene: TRBJ2-7
D gene: TRBD1

CDR3 protein: CSVMGNGGGNQPQHF
CDR3 DNA: TGCAGCGTTATGGGAAATGGGGGGGGCAATCAGCCCCAGCATTTT
clone size: NA
V gene: TRBV29-1
J gene: TRBJ1-5
D gene: NA

CDR3 protein: CAVVRTGTYEQYF
CDR3 DNA: TGTGCCGTAGTCCGGACAGGGACCTACGAGCAGTACTTC
clone size: NA
V gene: TRBV7-9
J gene: TRBJ2-7
D gene: TRBD1

CDR3 protein: CASSIEGAGGVNTGELFF
CDR3 DNA: TGTGCCAGTAGTATAGAGGGCGCGGGGGGAGTGAACACCGGGGAGCTGTTTTTT
clone size: NA
V gene: TRBV19
J gene: TRBJ2-2
D gene: TRBD2

CDR3 protein: CASWPGGENIQYF
CDR3 DNA: TGTGCCAGCTGGCCAGGGGGTGAAAACATTCAGTACTTC
clone size: NA
V gene: TRBV6-5
J gene: TRBJ2-4
D gene: TRBD1

CDR3 protein: CASSPKQGSGYTF
CDR3 DNA: TGTGCCAGCTCACCAAAACAGGGCTCTGGCTACACCTTC
clone size: NA
V gene: TRBV18
J gene: TRBJ1-2
D gene: NA

CDR3 protein: CASSTGLGRGYTF
CDR3 DNA: TGTGCCAGCAGTACAGGGTTGGGCCGTGGCTACACCTTC
clone size: NA
V gene: TRBV12-3/TRBV12-4
J gene: TRBJ1-2
D gene: NA

CDR3 protein: CASSFVRAKLFF
CDR3 DNA: TGTGCCAGCAGTTTCGTGCGCGCAAAACTGTTTTTT
clone size: NA
V gene: TRBV28
J gene: TRBJ1-4
D gene: NA

CDR3 protein: CASSALGTVNEKLFF
CDR3 DNA: TGCGCCAGCAGCGCATTAGGGACAGTGAATGAAAAACTGTTTTTT
clone size: NA
V gene: TRBV4-1
J gene: TRBJ1-4
D gene: TRBD1

CDR3 protein: CASRLTGPEQPQHF
CDR3 DNA: TGTGCCAGCAGATTGACAGGGCCGGAACAGCCCCAGCATTTT
clone size: NA
V gene: TRBV28
J gene: TRBJ1-5
D gene: TRBD1

CDR3 protein: CASMEGRGLRETQYF
CDR3 DNA: TGTGCCAGCATGGAAGGGCGGGGGTTGCGAGAGACCCAGTACTTC
clone size: NA
V gene: TRBV6-5
J gene: TRBJ2-5
D gene: TRBD2

CDR3 protein: CASSQGDSNTEAFF
CDR3 DNA: TGCGCCAGCAGCCAAGGGGACTCGAACACTGAAGCTTTCTTT
clone size: NA
V gene: TRBV4-1
J gene: TRBJ1-1
D gene: NA

CDR3 protein: CASSADRAGEQYF
CDR3 DNA: TGTGCCAGCAGCGCGGACAGGGCAGGGGAGCAGTACTTC
clone size: NA
V gene: TRBV2
J gene: TRBJ2-7
D gene: TRBD1

CDR3 protein: CASSPTYTDTQYF
CDR3 DNA: TGTGCCAGCAGCCCCACCTACACAGATACGCAGTATTTT
clone size: NA
V gene: TRBV11-2
J gene: TRBJ2-3
D gene: NA

CDR3 protein: CASSDLAGGERNSYEQYF
CDR3 DNA: TGTGCCAGCAGTGATCTAGCGGGGGGTGAGAGAAACTCCTACGAGCAGTACTTC
clone size: NA
V gene: TRBV6-1
J gene: TRBJ2-7
D gene: TRBD2

CDR3 protein: CASSPTRGPDTGELFF
CDR3 DNA: TGTGCCAGTAGTCCCACCAGGGGGCCCGACACCGGGGAGCTGTTTTTT
clone size: NA
V gene: TRBV19
J gene: TRBJ2-2
D gene: TRBD1

CDR3 protein: CASSFIPWTGEGYTF
CDR3 DNA: TGTGCCAGCAGTTTTATCCCCTGGACAGGGGAAGGCTACACCTTC
clone size: NA
V gene: TRBV27
J gene: TRBJ1-2
D gene: TRBD1

CDR3 protein: CASRKSQGNQPQHF
CDR3 DNA: TGTGCCAGTAGAAAATCACAGGGAAATCAGCCCCAGCATTTT
clone size: NA
V gene: TRBV19
J gene: TRBJ1-5
D gene: NA

CDR3 protein: CASSFRQSGELFF
CDR3 DNA: TGTGCCAGTAGCTTCCGACAGTCCGGGGAGCTGTTTTTT
clone size: NA
V gene: TRBV19
J gene: TRBJ2-2
D gene: NA

CDR3 protein: CASSQGELHDSYNEQFF
CDR3 DNA: TGCGCCAGCAGCCAAGGGGAGCTGCACGACTCCTACAATGAGCAGTTCTTC
clone size: few
V gene: TRBV4-1
J gene: TRBJ2-1
D gene: NA

CDR3 protein: CSVDSQGGRETQYF
CDR3 DNA: TGCAGCGTTGATTCGCAGGGTGGGCGAGAGACCCAGTACTTC
clone size: NA
V gene: TRBV29-1
J gene: TRBJ2-5
D gene: NA

CDR3 protein: CASSTRVTGGAGELFF
CDR3 DNA: TGTGCCAGCAGCACTAGGGTAACAGGAGGGGCCGGGGAGCTGTTTTTT
clone size: NA
V gene: TRBV7-2
J gene: TRBJ2-2
D gene: NA

CDR3 protein: CASSQGASGSYTGELFF
CDR3 DNA: TGTGCCAGCAGCCAAGGAGCGAGCGGGAGTTACACCGGGGAGCTGTTTTTT
clone size: NA
V gene: TRBV3-1/TRBV3-2
J gene: TRBJ2-2
D gene: TRBD2

CDR3 protein: CASSFRGDTQYF
CDR3 DNA: TGTGCCAGCAGCTTTCGGGGAGATACGCAGTATTTT
clone size: once
V gene: TRBV11-2
J gene: TRBJ2-3
D gene: NA